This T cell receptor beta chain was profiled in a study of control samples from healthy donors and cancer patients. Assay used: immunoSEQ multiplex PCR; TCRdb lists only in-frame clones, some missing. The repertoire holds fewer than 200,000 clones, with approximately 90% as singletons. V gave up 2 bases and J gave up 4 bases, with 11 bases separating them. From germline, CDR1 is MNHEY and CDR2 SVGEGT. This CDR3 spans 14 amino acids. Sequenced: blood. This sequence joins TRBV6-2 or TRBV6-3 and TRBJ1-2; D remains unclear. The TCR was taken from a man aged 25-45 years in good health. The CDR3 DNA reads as TGTGCCAGCAGTTACGGCAGGACGACCTATGGCTACACCTTC. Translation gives CASSYGRTTYGYTF.